This TCR beta chain derives from a study of T cell responses to AZD1222 COVID-19 vaccine. Germline-derived CDR1 and CDR2 are KGHDR and SFDVKD. CDR3 size: 14 residues. V dropped 3 bases and J dropped 7 bases, with 15 bases sitting between them. Libraries were prepared by immunoSEQ multiplex PCR; TCRdb keeps only in-frame clonotypes and omits some of them. The table records some 150,000 clones, 80% to 95% of them present only once. Overall study findings and caveats: The donor cohort was predominantly white British with a female majority, and clonal diversity may have been underestimated. Reports say nearly half of spike-specific TCRs go after unmutated variant regions. Spike was spanned by vaccine-associated CD4 TCRs, which were dominant at 160-218 and 743-854. The breadth and depth of Spike-specific TCRs increased once two AZD1222 doses had been given.

With respect to this clone: Its target is unknown.

This rearrangement joins TRBV24-1 to TRBJ2-7; D gene ambiguous. The clonotype comes from an adult in good health. The sequencing used peripheral blood, collected on day 0 of MenACWY control vaccination. CDR3 nucleotide sequence: TGTGCCACCAGTGATCCTACAGACGTTGGAGAGCAGTACTTC. Protein: CATSDPTDVGEQYF.